What follows is one T cell receptor beta chain and its context. This sample is part of a study of blood T cell repertoires in COVID-19. Recovered Cohort 3 donors showed two negative PCRs, clearance, or symptom resolution. Clones were read by immunoSEQ multiplex PCR, and TCRdb kept only the in-frame ones, dropping some. The repertoire has some 200,000 clones, roughly nine tenths of them found once; the top ten carry 2% to 2.5%. Germline V gives CDR1 SEHNR, CDR2 FQNEAQ (reference sequence). V lost 4 bases to trimming and J lost 8 bases; unmatched junction nucleotides: 10. The CDR3 runs 14 residues. The receptor was isolated from a woman in her twenties or thirties who had recovered from COVID-19. The rearrangement uses TRBV7-9 and TRBJ1-2, with TRBD1 identical over 7 bases. The specimen sequenced was PBMCs or T cells enriched from blood (not recorded which). For the CDR3, the DNA is TGTGCCAGCAGCTCAAACAGGGGTAGGGGCGGCTACACCTTC. As protein: CASSSNRGRGGYTF.